Shown below are 5 T cell receptor beta chains from a single sample sequenced in a study of post-analysis software for immune sequencing data. Overall study results and limits: In patients, five TRBV segments were more frequent than in controls, with TRBV5-6, TRBV5-1 and TRBV20-1 among them.

Their target antigens are unknown. Prepared TCR beta cDNA libraries contained unique molecular identifiers. In TCRdb, the PCR reads were re-called with MiXCR into one record per CDR3 protein. The repertoire holds a few hundred thousand distinct CDR3 sequences, with 30% to 45% as singletons. Specimen: blood. Source of these receptors: a girl aged 2 to 10 with multiple sclerosis.

This chain uses TRBV6-2 or TRBV6-3 with TRBJ1-2; 7 bases are shared with TRBD1. CDR1 is MNHEY and CDR2 is SVGEGT in the germline V gene. This CDR3 has 14 residues. V was clipped by 2 bases and J by 3 bases; unmatched bases: 3. The CDR3 is CASSYTGQYYGYTF. The DNA of the CDR3 is TGTGCCAGCAGTTACACGGGACAGTACTATGGCTACACCTTC.

Concerning this clonotype itself: This may stem from a read error, because a much larger clone lies one nucleotide away. The chain has TRBV14 and TRBJ2-1; possible D gene TRBD2, 5 bases. CDR1 and CDR2 from the germline V gene are SGHDN and FVKESK. The CDR3 has 15 residues. The CDR3 region has the DNA TGTGCCAGCAGCCCACGGACTGAATACTACAATGAGCAGTCCTTC. This codes for CASSPRTEYYNEQSF.

The chain uses TRBV7-8 and TRBJ2-7; 9 nucleotides agree with TRBD1. The CDR3 covers 13 residues. CDR1 and CDR2 (germline): SGHVS, FQNEAQ. With V trimmed by 8 bases and J by 3 bases, 5 bases remained unmatched. DNA of the CDR3: TGTGCCAGCTCCGGACAGGGGCGCTACGAGCAGTACTTC. Translating it yields CASSGQGRYEQYF.

The chain joins TRBV7-3 to TRBJ2-7, with D maybe TRBD2 (7 bases). The CDR3 totals 16 residues. V was cut by 1 base and J by 8 bases, with 21 bases left in between. Looked up from germline, CDR1 is SGHTA and CDR2 is FQGTGA. For the CDR3, the DNA is TGTGCCAGCAGCTTAATCGGGGGGCTGGCGGCGGGGAAGCAGTACTTC. Amino acids: CASSLIGGLAAGKQYF.

The chain employs TRBV6-2 or TRBV6-3 and TRBJ2-7, with 9 bases fitting TRBD2. V lost 4 bases to trimming and J lost 2 bases; unmatched junction nucleotides: 15. Germline V lookup: CDR1 MNHEY, CDR2 SVGEGT. The CDR3 sequence is 18 residues long. CDR3 in DNA: TGTGCCAGCAGTTTAAACCCTCTTATAGCGGGGGCCGCCTACGAGCAGTACTTC. Amino acids: CASSLNPLIAGAAYEQYF.